Listed here are 3 T cell receptor beta chains from one sample, sequenced in a study of blood T cell repertoires in COVID-19. The table came from immunoSEQ multiplex PCR; TCRdb's copy has only in-frame clones and leaves some out. In the table there are 200,000 to 250,000 clones, around 88% of which are singletons. The sequenced sample was peripheral blood. The receptors originated from a woman aged 30 to 39 who had recovered from COVID-19.

This clone has more than one count but fewer than ten. The chain carries TRBV6-5 and TRBJ1-2, with D possibly matching TRBD1 (6 bases). V was clipped by 6 bases and J by 2 bases, with 16 bases between them. The CDR3 extends over 15 amino acids. The germline CDR1 and CDR2 sequences are MNHEY and SVGAGI. CDR3: CASSPDPTGNYGYTF. The CDR3 nucleotides read TGTGCCAGCAGCCCCGACCCCACAGGGAACTATGGCTACACCTTC.

The genes are TRBV7-9 and TRBJ2-7; D call uncertain. The V gene's germline CDR1 is SEHNR and CDR2 FQNEAQ (reference sequence). The germline V and J ends were trimmed by 5 bases and 7 bases, with 15 bases remaining between them. This CDR3 contains 13 residues. Here the CDR3 reads CASSPGPTVEQYF. The CDR3 nucleotides read TGTGCCAGCAGCCCGGGTCCTACCGTTGAGCAGTACTTC.

The chain combines TRBV27 with TRBJ2-3, with 13 nucleotides matching TRBD2. J gave up 5 bases and V 2 bases, and 1 base lay outside the gene matches. This CDR3 region has 15 residues. The germline V gene has CDR1 MNHEY and CDR2 SMNVEV (reference sequence). In DNA, the CDR3 is TGTGCCAGCAGTTTAAGGACTAGCGGGGGAGATACGCAGTATTTT. This codes for CASSLRTSGGDTQYF.